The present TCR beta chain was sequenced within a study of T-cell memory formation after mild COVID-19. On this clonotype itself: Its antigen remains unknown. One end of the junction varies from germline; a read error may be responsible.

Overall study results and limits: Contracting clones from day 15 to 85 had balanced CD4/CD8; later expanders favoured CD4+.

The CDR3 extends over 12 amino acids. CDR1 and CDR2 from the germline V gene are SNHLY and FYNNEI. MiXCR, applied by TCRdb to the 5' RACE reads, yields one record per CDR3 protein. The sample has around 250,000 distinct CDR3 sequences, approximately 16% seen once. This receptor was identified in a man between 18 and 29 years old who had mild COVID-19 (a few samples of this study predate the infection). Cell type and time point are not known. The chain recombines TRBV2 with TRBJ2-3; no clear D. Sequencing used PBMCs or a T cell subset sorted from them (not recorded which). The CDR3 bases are TGTGCCAGCAGCGAAGGTTCAGATACGCAGTATTTT. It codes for CASSEGSDTQYF.